Here is one T cell receptor (beta chain) with its context. This sample stems from a study of cytomegalovirus exposure and HLA in healthy donors. It was with 60 Vbeta and 13 Jbeta primers that the PCR ran. The method was immunoSEQ multiplex PCR; TCRdb's version includes in-frame clones alone and lacks a portion of them. This sample carries some 140,000 clones, 82% of them seen once, and the ten largest clones take roughly 8%. V was shortened by 3 bases and J by 5 bases, with 11 bases between the two germline ends. This CDR3 comprises 14 residues. Germline lookup yields CDR1 SGHAT and CDR2 FQNNGV. The chain carries TRBV11-2 and TRBJ2-1, with a weak D call TRBD2 (5 bases). What was sequenced was PBMCs. The receptor was isolated from a woman in her forties or fifties in good health and CMV-seropositive. In DNA, the CDR3 is TGTGCCAGCAGCTTGGCTAGCATGGACAATGAGCAGTTCTTC. As protein: CASSLASMDNEQFF.